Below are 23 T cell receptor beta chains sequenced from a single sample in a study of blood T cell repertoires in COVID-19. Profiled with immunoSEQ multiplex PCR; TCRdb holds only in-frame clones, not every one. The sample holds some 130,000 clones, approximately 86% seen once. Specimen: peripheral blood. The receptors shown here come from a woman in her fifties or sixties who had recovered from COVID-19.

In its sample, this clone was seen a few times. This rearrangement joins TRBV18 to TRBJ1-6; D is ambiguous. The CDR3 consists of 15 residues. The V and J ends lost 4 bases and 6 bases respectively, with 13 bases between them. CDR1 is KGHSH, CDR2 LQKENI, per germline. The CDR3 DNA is TGTGCCAGCTCACTCTCGGGAGCCATTAATTCACCCCTCCACTTT. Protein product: CASSLSGAINSPLHF.

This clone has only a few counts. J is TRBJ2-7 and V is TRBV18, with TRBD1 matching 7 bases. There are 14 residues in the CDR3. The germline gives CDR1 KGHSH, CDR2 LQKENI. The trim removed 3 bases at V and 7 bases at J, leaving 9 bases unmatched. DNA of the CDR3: TGTGCCAGCTCACCCCTACAGGGGCGCGGGGAGCAGTACTTC. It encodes CASSPLQGRGEQYF.

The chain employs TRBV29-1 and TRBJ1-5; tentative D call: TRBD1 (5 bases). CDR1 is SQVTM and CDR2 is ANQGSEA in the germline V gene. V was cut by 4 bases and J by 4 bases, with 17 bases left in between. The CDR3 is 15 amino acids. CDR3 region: CSVVLVAGRNQPQHF. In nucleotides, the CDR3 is TGCAGCGTTGTCCTAGTGGCAGGGAGGAATCAGCCCCAGCATTTT. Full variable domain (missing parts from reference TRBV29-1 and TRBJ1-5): SAVISQKPSRDICQRGTSLTIQCQVDSQVTMMFWYRQQPGQSLTLIATANQGSEATYESGFVIDKFPISRPNLTFSTLTVSNMSPEDSSIYLCSVVLVAGRNQPQHFGDGTRLSIL.

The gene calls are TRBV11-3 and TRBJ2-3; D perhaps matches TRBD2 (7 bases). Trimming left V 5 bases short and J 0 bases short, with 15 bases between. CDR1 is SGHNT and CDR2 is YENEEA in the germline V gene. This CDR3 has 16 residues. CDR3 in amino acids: CASSRGGGSSTDTQYF. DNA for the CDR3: TGTGCCAGCAGCCGAGGGGGGGGTTCGAGCACAGATACGCAGTATTTT.

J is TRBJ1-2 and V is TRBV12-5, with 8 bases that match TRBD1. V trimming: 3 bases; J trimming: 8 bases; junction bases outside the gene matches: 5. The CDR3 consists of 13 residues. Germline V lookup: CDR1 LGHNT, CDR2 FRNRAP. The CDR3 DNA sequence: TGTGCTAGTGGTTTCGGACAGGGCGGCGGCTACACCTTC. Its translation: CASGFGQGGGYTF.

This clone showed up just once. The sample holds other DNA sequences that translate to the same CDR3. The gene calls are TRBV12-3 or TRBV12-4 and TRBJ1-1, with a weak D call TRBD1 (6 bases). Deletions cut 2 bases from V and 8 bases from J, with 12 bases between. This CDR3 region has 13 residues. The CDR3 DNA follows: TGTGCCAGCAGTTTAAGGGAAGGGACAGAAGCTTTCTTT. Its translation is CASSLREGTEAFF.

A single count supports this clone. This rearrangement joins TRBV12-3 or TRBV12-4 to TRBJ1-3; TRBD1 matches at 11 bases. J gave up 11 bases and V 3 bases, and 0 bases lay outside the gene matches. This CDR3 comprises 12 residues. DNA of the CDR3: TGTGCCAGCAGTTTGGGACAGGGGGCCATATATTTT. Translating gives CASSLGQGAIYF.

The CDR3 loop reads CASSTQGSPWGSPGFYQPQHF. The CDR3 region has the DNA TGTGCCAGTAGTACCCAGGGATCTCCTTGGGGTAGCCCCGGTTTTTATCAGCCCCAGCATTTT. The gene calls are TRBV19 and TRBJ1-5, with a tentative D call TRBD1 (5 bases). CDR3 length: 21 residues. V was pared by 4 bases and J by 5 bases, with 33 bases between. CDR1 and CDR2 (germline): LNHDA, SQIVND (reference sequence). The full variable domain, in which reference TRBV19 and TRBJ1-5 provide the parts outside the CDR3, is DGGITQSPKYLFRKEGQNVTLSCEQNLNHDAMYWYRQDPGQGLRLIYYSQIVNDFQKGDIAEGYSVSREKKESFPLTVTSAQKNPTAFYLCASSTQGSPWGSPGFYQPQHFGDGTRLSIL.

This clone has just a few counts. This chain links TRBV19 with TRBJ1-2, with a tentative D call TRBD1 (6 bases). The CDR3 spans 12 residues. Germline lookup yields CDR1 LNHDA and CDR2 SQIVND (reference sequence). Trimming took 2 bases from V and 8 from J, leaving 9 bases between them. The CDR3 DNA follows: TGTGCCAGTAGTATACGAACAGGGGGCTACACCTTC. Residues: CASSIRTGGYTF.

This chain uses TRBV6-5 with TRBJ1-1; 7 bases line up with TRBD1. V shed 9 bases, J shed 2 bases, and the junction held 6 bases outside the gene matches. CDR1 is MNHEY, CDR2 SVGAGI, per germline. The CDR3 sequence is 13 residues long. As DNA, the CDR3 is TGTGCCAGTCTGGGACAGCCTAACACTGAAGCTTTCTTT. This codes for CASLGQPNTEAFF.

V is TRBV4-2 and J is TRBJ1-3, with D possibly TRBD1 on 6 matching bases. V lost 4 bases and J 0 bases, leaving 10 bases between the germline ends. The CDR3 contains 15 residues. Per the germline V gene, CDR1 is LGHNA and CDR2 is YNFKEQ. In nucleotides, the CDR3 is TGTGCCAGCAGCCGCGGACAGTTCTCTGGAAACACCATATATTTT. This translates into CASSRGQFSGNTIYF.

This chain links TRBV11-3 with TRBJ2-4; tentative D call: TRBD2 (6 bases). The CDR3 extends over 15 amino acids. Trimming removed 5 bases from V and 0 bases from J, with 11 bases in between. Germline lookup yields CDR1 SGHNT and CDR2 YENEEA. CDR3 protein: CASSPQGLAKNIQYF. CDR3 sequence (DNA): TGTGCCAGCAGCCCCCAGGGACTAGCCAAAAACATTCAGTACTTC.

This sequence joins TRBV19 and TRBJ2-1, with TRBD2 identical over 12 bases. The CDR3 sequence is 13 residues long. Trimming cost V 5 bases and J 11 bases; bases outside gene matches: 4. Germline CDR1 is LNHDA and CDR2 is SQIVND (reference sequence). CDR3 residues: CASSARTSGKQFF. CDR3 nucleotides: TGTGCCAGTAGTGCCCGGACTAGCGGGAAGCAGTTCTTC. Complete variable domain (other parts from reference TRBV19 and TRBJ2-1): DGGITQSPKYLFRKEGQNVTLSCEQNLNHDAMYWYRQDPGQGLRLIYYSQIVNDFQKGDIAEGYSVSREKKESFPLTVTSAQKNPTAFYLCASSARTSGKQFFGPGTRLTVL.

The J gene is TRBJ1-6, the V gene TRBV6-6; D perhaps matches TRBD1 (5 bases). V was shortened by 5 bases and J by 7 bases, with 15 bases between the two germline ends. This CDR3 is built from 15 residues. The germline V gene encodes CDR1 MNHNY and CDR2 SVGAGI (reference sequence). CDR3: CASSVRGMGNSPLHF. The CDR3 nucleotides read TGTGCCAGCAGTGTCCGGGGGATGGGGAATTCACCCCTCCACTTT.

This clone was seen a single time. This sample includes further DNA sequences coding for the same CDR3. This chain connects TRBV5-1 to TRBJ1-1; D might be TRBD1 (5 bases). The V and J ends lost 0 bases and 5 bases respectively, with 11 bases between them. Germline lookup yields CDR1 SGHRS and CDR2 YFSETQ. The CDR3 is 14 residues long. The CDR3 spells CASSLGTGGTEAFF. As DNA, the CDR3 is TGCGCCAGCAGCTTGGGGACCGGGGGGACTGAAGCTTTCTTT.

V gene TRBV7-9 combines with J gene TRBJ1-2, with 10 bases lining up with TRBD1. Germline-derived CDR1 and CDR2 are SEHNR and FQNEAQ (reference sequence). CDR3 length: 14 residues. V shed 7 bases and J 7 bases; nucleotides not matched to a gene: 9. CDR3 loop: CASTPGQGVGGYTF. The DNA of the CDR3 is TGTGCCAGCACCCCCGGACAGGGGGTTGGTGGCTACACCTTC.

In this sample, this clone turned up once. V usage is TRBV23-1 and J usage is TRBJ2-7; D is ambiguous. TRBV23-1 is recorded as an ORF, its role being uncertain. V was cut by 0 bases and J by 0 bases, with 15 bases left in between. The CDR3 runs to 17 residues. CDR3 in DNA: TGCGCCAGCAGTCAATCGCTTTTCTCAGGCAACTCCTACGAGCAGTACTTC. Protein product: CASSQSLFSGNSYEQYF.

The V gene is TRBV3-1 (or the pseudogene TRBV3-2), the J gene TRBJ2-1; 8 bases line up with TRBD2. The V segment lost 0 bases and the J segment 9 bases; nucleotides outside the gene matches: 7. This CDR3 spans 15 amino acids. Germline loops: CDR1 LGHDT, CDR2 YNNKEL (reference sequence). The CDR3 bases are TGTGCCAGCAGCCAAGATCATCTAGCGGGTTCTGAGCAGTTCTTC. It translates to CASSQDHLAGSEQFF.

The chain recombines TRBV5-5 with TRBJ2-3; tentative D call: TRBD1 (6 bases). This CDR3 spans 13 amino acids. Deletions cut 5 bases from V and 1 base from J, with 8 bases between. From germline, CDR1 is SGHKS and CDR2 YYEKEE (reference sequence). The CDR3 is CASSRQGTDTQYF. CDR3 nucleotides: TGTGCCAGCAGTCGACAGGGCACAGATACGCAGTATTTT.

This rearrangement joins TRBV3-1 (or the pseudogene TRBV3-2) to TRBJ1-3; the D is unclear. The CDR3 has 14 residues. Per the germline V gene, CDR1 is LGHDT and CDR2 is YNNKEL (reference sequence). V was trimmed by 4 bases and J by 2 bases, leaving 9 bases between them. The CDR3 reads CASSRHFPGNTIYF. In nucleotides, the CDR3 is TGTGCCAGCAGCCGACACTTCCCTGGAAACACCATATATTTT.

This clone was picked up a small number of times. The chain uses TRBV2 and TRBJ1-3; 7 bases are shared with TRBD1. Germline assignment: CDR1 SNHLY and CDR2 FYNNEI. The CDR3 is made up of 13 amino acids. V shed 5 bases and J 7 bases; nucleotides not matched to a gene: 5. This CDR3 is CASSWGQRNTIYF. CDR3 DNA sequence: TGTGCCAGCAGTTGGGGACAGCGTAACACCATATATTTT.

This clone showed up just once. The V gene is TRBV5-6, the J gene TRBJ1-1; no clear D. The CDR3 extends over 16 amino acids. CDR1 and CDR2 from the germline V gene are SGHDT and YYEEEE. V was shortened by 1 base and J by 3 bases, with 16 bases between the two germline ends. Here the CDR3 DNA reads TGTGCCAGCAGCTTGTCGTCCGGGGAAGCGGACACTGAAGCTTTCTTT. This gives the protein CASSLSSGEADTEAFF.

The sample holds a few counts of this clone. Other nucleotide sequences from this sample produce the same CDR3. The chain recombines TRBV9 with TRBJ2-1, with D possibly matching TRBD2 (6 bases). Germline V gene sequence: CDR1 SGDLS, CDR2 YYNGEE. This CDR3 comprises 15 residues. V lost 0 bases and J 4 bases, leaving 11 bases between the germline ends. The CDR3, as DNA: TGTGCCAGCAGCGTAGCCCCCGGGAGTTACAATGAGCAGTTCTTC. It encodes CASSVAPGSYNEQFF.